One T cell receptor (beta chain) is described in this entry. This clonotype has a handful of counts. There is no known antigen for this receptor. Base qualities are not recorded, but no much larger clone differs from it by a single base. This entry belongs to a study of CD8 T cells in ankylosing spondylitis (dated by TCRdb to 2017 to 2019). Describing the broader study: To find TCR variants linked to disease, the study profiled T cell receptor beta repertoires in ankylosing spondylitis patients and healthy donors. The full study cohort was made up of 25 ankylosing spondylitis patients and roughly 100 healthy donors. Peripheral blood was sampled, and synovial fluid was also collected from ankylosing spondylitis patients. What the study reported, not specific to this receptor: A TCR beta motif made up of several highly homologous amino acid variants appeared to be characteristic of blood from ankylosing spondylitis patients. Some motif variants were previously reported in synovial fluid and blood of reactive arthritis patients, suggesting common disease-initiation mechanisms. The disease-linked clones were reported as significantly enriched in matched synovial fluid samples from ankylosing spondylitis patients. The disease-linked clones showed a CD8+ phenotype and occurred at relatively low frequencies in peripheral blood.

CDR1 and CDR2 are drawn from the germline V gene: SGHTA, FQGNSA. Counted from cysteine to phenylalanine, this CDR3 has 16 amino acids. Of the read, only the CDR3 DNA is kept; its 48 bases are in frame from base 1. Trimming removed 2 bases from V and 0 bases from J, leaving 11 bases between the germline ends. The sample was run on an Illumina HiSeq 2500. TCR beta libraries were prepared by quantitative 5'-RACE with molecular barcodes. From the authors' description of their analysis: Disease-linked TCR variants were identified with a new computational method built on a probabilistic model of VDJ rearrangement. TCRdb trimmed the raw reads at Q25, called clones with MiXCR and kept productive beta chains. Merged by CDR3 protein, the rows form single entries marked with the most common genes and DNA. It is TCRdb's table, rather than the study itself, that gives the V and J calls and clone size. The sample table shows around 150,000 distinct CDR3 sequences, and roughly 18% are seen once. The top ten constitute over 7.5% of the sample.

The sequence joins TRBV7-2 to TRBJ2-4, with the D gene tentatively TRBD1 or TRBD2, based on 5 matching bases in each. The source material was blood, either unsorted or a sorted T cell fraction (not recorded which). The source is a male donor with ankylosing spondylitis or in good health (not recorded which). The DNA sequence is as follows: TGTGCCAGCAGCTTACGGGGCATGCTAGCCAAAAACATTCAGTACTTC. This translates into CASSLRGMLAKNIQYF.